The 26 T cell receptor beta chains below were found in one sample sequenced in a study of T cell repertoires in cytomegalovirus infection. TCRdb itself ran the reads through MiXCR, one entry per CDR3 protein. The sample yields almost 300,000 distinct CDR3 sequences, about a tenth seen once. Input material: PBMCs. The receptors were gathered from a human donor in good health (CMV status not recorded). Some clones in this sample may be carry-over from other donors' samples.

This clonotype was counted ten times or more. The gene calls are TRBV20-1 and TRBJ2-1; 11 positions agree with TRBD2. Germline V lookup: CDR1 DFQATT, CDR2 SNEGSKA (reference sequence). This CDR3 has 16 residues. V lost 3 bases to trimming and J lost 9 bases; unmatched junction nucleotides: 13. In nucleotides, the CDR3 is TGCAGTGCTAGCCAACTAGCGGGGGAGCCCGTTGGTGAGCAGTTCTTC. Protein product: CSASQLAGEPVGEQFF.

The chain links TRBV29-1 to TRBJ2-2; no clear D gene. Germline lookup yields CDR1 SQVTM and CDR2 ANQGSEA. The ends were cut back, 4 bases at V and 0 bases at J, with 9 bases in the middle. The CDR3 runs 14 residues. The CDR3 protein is CSVGTGANTGELFF. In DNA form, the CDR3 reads TGCAGCGTTGGTACCGGTGCGAACACCGGGGAGCTGTTTTTT.

CDR3 nucleotide sequence: TGCAGTGTGATCAGGGGGCGAGCAGATACGCAGTATTTT. Protein product: CSVIRGRADTQYF. The chain links TRBV20-1 to TRBJ2-3; 8 nucleotides agree with TRBD1. The CDR3 extends over 13 amino acids. Germline V CDR1 and CDR2: DFQATT, SNEGSKA (reference sequence). V shed 7 bases and J 4 bases; nucleotides not matched to a gene: 7.

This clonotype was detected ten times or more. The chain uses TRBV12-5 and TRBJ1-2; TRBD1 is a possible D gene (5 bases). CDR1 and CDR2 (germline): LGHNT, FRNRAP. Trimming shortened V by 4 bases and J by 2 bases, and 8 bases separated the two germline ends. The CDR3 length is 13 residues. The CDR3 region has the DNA TGTGCTAGTGGTTCGGGGGTCAACTATGGCTACACCTTC. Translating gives CASGSGVNYGYTF.

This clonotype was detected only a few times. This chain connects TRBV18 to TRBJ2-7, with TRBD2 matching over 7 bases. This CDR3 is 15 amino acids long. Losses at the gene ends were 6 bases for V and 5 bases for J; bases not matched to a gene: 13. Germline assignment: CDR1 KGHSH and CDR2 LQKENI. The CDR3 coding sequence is TGTGCCAGCTCGACACTCGGGGGGAGAATCCACGAGCAGTACTTC. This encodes CASSTLGGRIHEQYF.

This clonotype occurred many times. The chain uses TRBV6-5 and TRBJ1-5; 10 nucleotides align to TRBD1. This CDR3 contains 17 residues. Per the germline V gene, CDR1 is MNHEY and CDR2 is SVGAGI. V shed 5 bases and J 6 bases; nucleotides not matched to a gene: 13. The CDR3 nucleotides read TGTGCCAGCAGTCCGATCTCCTGGGACAGGGGACGTCAGCCCCAGCATTTT. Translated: CASSPISWDRGRQPQHF.

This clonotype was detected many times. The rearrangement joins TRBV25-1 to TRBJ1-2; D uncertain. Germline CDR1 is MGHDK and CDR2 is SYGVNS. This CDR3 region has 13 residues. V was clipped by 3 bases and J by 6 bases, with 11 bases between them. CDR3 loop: CASSDPHGDGYTF. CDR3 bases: TGTGCCAGCAGTGATCCGCACGGTGATGGCTACACCTTC.

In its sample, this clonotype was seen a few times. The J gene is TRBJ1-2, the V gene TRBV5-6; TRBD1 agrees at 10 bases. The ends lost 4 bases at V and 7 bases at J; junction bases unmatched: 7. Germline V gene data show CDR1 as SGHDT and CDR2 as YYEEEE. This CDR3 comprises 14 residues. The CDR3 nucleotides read TGTGCCAGCAGCCAAGGGACAGGGGAGGCTGGCTACACCTTC. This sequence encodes CASSQGTGEAGYTF.

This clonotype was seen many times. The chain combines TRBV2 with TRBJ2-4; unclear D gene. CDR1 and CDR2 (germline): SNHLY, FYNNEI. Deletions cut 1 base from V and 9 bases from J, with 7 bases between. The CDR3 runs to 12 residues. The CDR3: CASSEGSPIQYF. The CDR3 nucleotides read TGTGCCAGCAGTGAAGGTAGCCCCATTCAGTACTTC.

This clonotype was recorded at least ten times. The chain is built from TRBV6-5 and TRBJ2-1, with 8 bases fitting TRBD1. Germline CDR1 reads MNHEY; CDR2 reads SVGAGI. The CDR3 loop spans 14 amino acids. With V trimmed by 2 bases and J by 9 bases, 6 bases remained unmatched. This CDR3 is CASSYIQGAGEQFF. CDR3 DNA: TGTGCCAGCAGTTACATTCAGGGGGCAGGTGAGCAGTTCTTC.

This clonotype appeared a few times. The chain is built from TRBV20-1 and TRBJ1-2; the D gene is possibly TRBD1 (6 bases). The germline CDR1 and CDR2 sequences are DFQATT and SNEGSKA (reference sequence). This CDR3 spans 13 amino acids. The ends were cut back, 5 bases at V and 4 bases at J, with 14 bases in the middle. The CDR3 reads CSAPRGVGYGYTF. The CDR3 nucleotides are TGCAGTGCTCCGAGGGGGGTGGGCTATGGCTACACCTTC.

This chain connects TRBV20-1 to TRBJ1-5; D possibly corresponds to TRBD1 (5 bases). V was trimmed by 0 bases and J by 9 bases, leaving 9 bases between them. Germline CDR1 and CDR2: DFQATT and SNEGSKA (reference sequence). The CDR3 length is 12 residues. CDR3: CSARDRGGPQHF. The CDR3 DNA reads TGCAGTGCTAGAGACCGGGGGGGGCCCCAGCATTTT.

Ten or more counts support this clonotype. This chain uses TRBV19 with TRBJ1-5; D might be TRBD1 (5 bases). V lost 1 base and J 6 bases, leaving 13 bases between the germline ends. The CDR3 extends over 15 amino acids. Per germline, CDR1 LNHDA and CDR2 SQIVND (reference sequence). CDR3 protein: CASSIVAQGSQPQHF. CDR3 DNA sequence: TGTGCCAGTAGTATAGTCGCGCAGGGCAGTCAGCCCCAGCATTTT.

The CDR3 DNA reads TGCAGCGTTGAGGGCCTAGCGAATTACAATGAGCAGTTCTTC. Amino acids: CSVEGLANYNEQFF. The chain combines TRBV29-1 with TRBJ2-1, with D perhaps matching TRBD2 (6 bases). CDR1 and CDR2 from the germline V gene are SQVTM and ANQGSEA. Trimming took off 3 bases at V and 4 bases at J, with 13 bases between the two ends. This CDR3 has 14 amino acids.

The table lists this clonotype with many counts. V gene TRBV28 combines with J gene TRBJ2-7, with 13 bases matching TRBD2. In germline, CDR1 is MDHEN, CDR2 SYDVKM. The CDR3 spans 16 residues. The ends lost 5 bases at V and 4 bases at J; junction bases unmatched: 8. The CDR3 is CASSPPGLAGVYEQYV. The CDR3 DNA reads TGTGCCAGCAGTCCTCCCGGACTAGCGGGGGTATACGAGCAGTACGTC.

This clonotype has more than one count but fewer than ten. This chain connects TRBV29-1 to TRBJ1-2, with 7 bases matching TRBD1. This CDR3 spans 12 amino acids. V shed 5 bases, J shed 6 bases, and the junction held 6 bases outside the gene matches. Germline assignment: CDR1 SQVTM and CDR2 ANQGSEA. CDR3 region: CSVPGQPDGYTF. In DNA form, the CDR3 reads TGCAGCGTTCCGGGACAGCCCGATGGCTACACCTTC.

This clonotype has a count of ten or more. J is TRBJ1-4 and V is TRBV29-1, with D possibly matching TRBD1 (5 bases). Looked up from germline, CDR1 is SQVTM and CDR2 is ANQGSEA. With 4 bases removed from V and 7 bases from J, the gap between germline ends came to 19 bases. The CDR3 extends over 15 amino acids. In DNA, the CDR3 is TGCAGCGTTGGCCCCGGGTGGGGGACCCTTGAAAAACTGTTTTTT. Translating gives CSVGPGWGTLEKLFF. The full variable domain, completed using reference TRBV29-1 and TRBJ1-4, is SAVISQKPSRDICQRGTSLTIQCQVDSQVTMMFWYRQQPGQSLTLIATANQGSEATYESGFVIDKFPISRPNLTFSTLTVSNMSPEDSSIYLCSVGPGWGTLEKLFFGSGTQLSVL.

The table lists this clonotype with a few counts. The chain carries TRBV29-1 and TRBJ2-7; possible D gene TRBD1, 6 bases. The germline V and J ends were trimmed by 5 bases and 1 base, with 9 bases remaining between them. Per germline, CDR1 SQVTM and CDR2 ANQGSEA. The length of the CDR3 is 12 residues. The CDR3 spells CSVRDTSYEQYF. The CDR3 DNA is TGCAGCGTTAGGGACACTTCCTACGAGCAGTACTTC.

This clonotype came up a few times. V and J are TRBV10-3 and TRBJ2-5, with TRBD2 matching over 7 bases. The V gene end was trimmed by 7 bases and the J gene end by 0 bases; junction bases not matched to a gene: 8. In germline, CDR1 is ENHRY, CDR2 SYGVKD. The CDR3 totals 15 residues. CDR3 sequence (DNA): TGTGCCATCAAGGCTAGCGGAGAGTACCAAGAGACCCAGTACTTC. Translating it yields CAIKASGEYQETQYF.

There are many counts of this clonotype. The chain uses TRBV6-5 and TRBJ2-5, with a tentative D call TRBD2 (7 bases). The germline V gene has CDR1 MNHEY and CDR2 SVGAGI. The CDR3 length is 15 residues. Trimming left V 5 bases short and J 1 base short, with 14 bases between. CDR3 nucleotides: TGTGCCAGCAGTACGGGGGGCCTAGCCCAAGAGACCCAGTACTTC. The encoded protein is CASSTGGLAQETQYF.

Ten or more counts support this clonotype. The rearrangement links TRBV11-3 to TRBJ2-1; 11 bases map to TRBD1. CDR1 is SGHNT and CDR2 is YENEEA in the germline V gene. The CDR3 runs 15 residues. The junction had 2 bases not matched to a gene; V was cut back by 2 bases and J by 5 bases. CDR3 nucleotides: TGTGCCAGCAGCTTACCGGACAGGGGGCACAATGAGCAGTTCTTC. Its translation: CASSLPDRGHNEQFF.

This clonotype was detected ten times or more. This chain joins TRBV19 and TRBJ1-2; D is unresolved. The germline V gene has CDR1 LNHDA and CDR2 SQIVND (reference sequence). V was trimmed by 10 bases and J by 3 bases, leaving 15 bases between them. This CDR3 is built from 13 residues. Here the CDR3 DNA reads TGTGCCAAAGGGTCTCCCCTGGACTATGGCTACACCTTC. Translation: CAKGSPLDYGYTF.

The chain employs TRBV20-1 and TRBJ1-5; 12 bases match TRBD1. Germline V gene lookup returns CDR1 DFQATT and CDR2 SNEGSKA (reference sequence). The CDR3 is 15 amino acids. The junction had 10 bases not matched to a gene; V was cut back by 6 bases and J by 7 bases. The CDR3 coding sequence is TGCAGTGCCGGGGCTGGGACAGGGGGCGTACAGCCCCAGCATTTT. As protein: CSAGAGTGGVQPQHF.

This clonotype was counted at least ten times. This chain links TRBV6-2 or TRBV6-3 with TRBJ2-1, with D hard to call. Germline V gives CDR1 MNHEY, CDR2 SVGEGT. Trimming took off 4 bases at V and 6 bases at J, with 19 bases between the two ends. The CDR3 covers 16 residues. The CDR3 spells CASSFMLQPPGNEQFF. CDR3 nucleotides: TGTGCCAGCAGTTTCATGTTACAGCCCCCGGGCAATGAGCAGTTCTTC.

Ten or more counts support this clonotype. The CDR3 loop reads CSVVTGQATGNQPQHF. The DNA for the CDR3 is TGCAGCGTTGTCACAGGGCAAGCTACCGGAAATCAGCCCCAGCATTTT. V and J are TRBV29-1 and TRBJ1-5; D possibly corresponds to TRBD1 (6 bases). In germline, CDR1 is SQVTM, CDR2 ANQGSEA. The CDR3 consists of 16 residues. V was clipped by 4 bases and J by 4 bases, with 20 bases between them.

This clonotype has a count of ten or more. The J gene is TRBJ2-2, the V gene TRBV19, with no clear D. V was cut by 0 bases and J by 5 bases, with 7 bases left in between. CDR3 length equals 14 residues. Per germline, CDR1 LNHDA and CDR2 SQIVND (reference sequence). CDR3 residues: CASSIETFTGELFF. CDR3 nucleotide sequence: TGTGCCAGTAGTATAGAAACTTTTACCGGGGAGCTGTTTTTT.